The 30 T cell receptor beta chains listed next were all sequenced from one sample in a study of T-cell memory formation after mild COVID-19. TCRdb ran MiXCR on the 5' RACE reads and lists one entry per CDR3 protein. In the table there are 250,000 to 350,000 distinct CDR3 sequences, under 20% of which are singletons. Sequencing was carried out using PBMCs or a T cell subset sorted from them (not recorded which). Receptors were obtained from a young man who had mild COVID-19 (a few samples of this study predate the infection). Cell type and time point are not known.

V usage is TRBV6-2 or TRBV6-3 and J usage is TRBJ2-7, with D perhaps matching TRBD1 (5 bases). Per germline, CDR1 MNHEY and CDR2 SVGEGT. V shed 8 bases and J shed 0 bases, with 11 bases lying between them. This CDR3 is 13 amino acids long. The CDR3 protein is CASVRDHSYEQYF. In DNA form, the CDR3 reads TGTGCCAGCGTCAGGGATCACTCCTACGAGCAGTACTTC.

There are a few counts of this clonotype. The chain links TRBV7-2 to TRBJ2-3, with 12 bases fitting TRBD2. With 5 bases clipped from V and 7 bases from J, the junction kept 1 base outside the gene matches. Germline CDR1 and CDR2: SGHTA and FQGNSA. The CDR3 totals 13 residues. CDR3 sequence (DNA): TGTGCCAGCAGCAGGACTAGCGGGAATACGCAGTATTTT. Its translation: CASSRTSGNTQYF.

The chain joins TRBV10-1 to TRBJ2-2; 7 bases match TRBD1. Germline V gene data show CDR1 as WNHNN and CDR2 as SYGVQD (reference sequence). V trimming: 2 bases; J trimming: 4 bases; junction bases outside the gene matches: 1. This CDR3 comprises 14 residues. This chain's CDR3 is CASSEGDSTGELFF. The CDR3 nucleotides are TGCGCCAGCAGTGAGGGGGACAGCACCGGGGAGCTGTTTTTT.

This clonotype was observed at least ten times. The CDR3 loop reads CASSYPPGGNPYEQYF. The CDR3 DNA sequence: TGTGCCAGCAGTTACCCCCCCGGAGGGAACCCATACGAGCAGTACTTC. This sequence joins TRBV6-5 and TRBJ2-7; perhaps TRBD2 as D (6 bases). There are 16 residues in the CDR3. The V end lost 2 bases, the J end lost 4 bases, and 18 bases lay between the germline ends. Germline CDR1 reads MNHEY; CDR2 reads SVGAGI.

This clonotype was counted ten times or more. J is TRBJ1-2 and V is TRBV6-5; D gene uncertain. The CDR3 length is 15 residues. Per germline, CDR1 MNHEY and CDR2 SVGAGI. Deletions cut 5 bases from V and 4 bases from J, with 17 bases between. CDR3 residues: CASSAMTPDTYGYTF. For the CDR3, the DNA is TGTGCCAGCAGTGCCATGACTCCAGATACCTATGGCTACACCTTC.

There are a few counts of this clonotype. The genes are TRBV7-2 and TRBJ2-5; 12 nucleotides agree with TRBD2. CDR1 is SGHTA, CDR2 FQGNSA, per germline. The CDR3 consists of 19 residues. The ends lost 5 bases at V and 1 base at J; junction bases unmatched: 14. The CDR3 coding sequence is TGTGCCAGCAGCCCCACCACCTCGACTAGCGGGGGTTTCCAAGAGACCCAGTACTTC. This translates into CASSPTTSTSGGFQETQYF.

Only a few counts were recorded for this clonotype. The V and J genes are TRBV5-1 and TRBJ2-2; possible D gene TRBD1, 6 bases. Germline CDR1 is SGHRS and CDR2 is YFSETQ. V was clipped by 8 bases and J by 1 base, with 12 bases between them. This CDR3 is 14 amino acids long. This CDR3 is CASAGELNTGELFF. The CDR3 DNA reads as TGCGCCAGTGCAGGGGAGTTGAACACCGGGGAGCTGTTTTTT.

This clonotype turned up a few times. The rearrangement joins TRBV6-6 to TRBJ1-6; no firm D call. There are 14 residues in the CDR3. V was clipped by 7 bases and J by 10 bases, with 17 bases between them. The germline V gene has CDR1 MNHNY and CDR2 SVGAGI (reference sequence). The CDR3 DNA reads as TGTGCCAGCACCCCCTTTGGAGGGCACTCACCCCTCCACTTT. Residues: CASTPFGGHSPLHF.

The chain employs TRBV2 and TRBJ2-3; 10 bases are shared with TRBD2. Germline V gene sequence: CDR1 SNHLY, CDR2 FYNNEI. V shed 1 base and J 3 bases; nucleotides not matched to a gene: 10. CDR3 length: 18 amino acids. The CDR3 loop is CASSEGQRGGLGTDTQYF. Written as DNA, the CDR3 is TGTGCCAGCAGTGAAGGCCAGCGGGGGGGCCTCGGGACAGATACGCAGTATTTT. Using reference TRBV2 and TRBJ2-3 for the parts outside the CDR3, the full variable domain is EPEVTQTPSHQVTQMGQEVILRCVPISNHLYFYWYRQILGQKVEFLVSFYNNEISEKSEIFDDQFSVERPDGSNFTLKIRSTKLEDSAMYFCASSEGQRGGLGTDTQYFGPGTRLTVL.

This clonotype was observed many times. V gene TRBV7-9 combines with J gene TRBJ2-1, with a tentative D call TRBD1 (5 bases). Trimming took 5 bases from V and 5 from J, leaving 7 bases between them. The CDR3 covers 12 residues. Germline lookup yields CDR1 SEHNR and CDR2 FQNEAQ (reference sequence). CDR3 sequence (DNA): TGTGCCAGCAGCCCCAGGGACAATGAGCAGTTCTTC. The encoded protein is CASSPRDNEQFF.

This clonotype was seen a handful of times. This sequence joins TRBV4-1 and TRBJ2-7, with no clear D. CDR1 and CDR2 (germline): MGHRA, YSYEKL. V lost 3 bases and J lost 3, with 9 bases in between. The CDR3 loop spans 13 amino acids. CDR3 DNA sequence: TGCGCCAGCAGCCACTACAGCAACTACGAGCAGTACTTC. It encodes CASSHYSNYEQYF.

The chain joins TRBV10-1 to TRBJ2-7, with D unclear. Germline V lookup: CDR1 WNHNN, CDR2 SYGVQD (reference sequence). The CDR3 covers 13 residues. Trimming took 8 bases from V and 4 from J, leaving 15 bases between them. This CDR3 reads CASSAAATYEQYF. CDR3 in DNA: TGCGCCAGCTCCGCTGCCGCGACTTACGAGCAGTACTTC.

This clonotype was found once. A much larger clone lies one base from this, so it may be a read error. The chain combines TRBV29-1 with TRBJ1-2; D ambiguous. V shed 5 bases and J shed 4 bases, with 11 bases lying between them. This CDR3 comprises 12 residues. The germline gives CDR1 SQVTM, CDR2 ANQGSEA. The CDR3 nucleotides read TGCAGCGTTCGACATGGAGTCTATGGCTACACCTTC. This encodes CSVRHGVYGYTF.

This clonotype was recorded at least ten times. The chain couples TRBV12-3 or TRBV12-4 to TRBJ2-5, with D maybe TRBD2 (7 bases). CDR3 size: 14 residues. The germline V and J ends were trimmed by 8 bases and 6 bases, with 19 bases remaining between them. This CDR3 reads CASARRGGRKTQYF. The DNA of the CDR3 is TGTGCCAGCGCCCGGAGGGGGGGCCGAAAGACCCAGTACTTC.

This clonotype was counted between two and nine times. The chain recombines TRBV4-2 with TRBJ2-3; 10 nucleotides align to TRBD2. Trimming took 4 bases from V and 1 from J; bases not matched to a gene: 5. The CDR3 spans 16 residues. Germline V lookup: CDR1 LGHNA, CDR2 YNFKEQ. Here the CDR3 reads CASSPQRGGGTDTQYF. DNA for the CDR3: TGTGCCAGCAGCCCTCAGCGGGGGGGCGGCACAGATACGCAGTATTTT.

V gene TRBV5-1 combines with J gene TRBJ2-2; D assignment may be TRBD1 or TRBD2 (6 bases each). This CDR3 contains 15 residues. CDR1 SGHRS and CDR2 YFSETQ come from the germline V gene. V gave up 0 bases and J gave up 6 bases, with 12 bases separating them. The DNA for the CDR3 is TGCGCCAGCAGCTTGGCCGGGGGCCAGGCCGGGGAGCTGTTTTTT. Its translation is CASSLAGGQAGELFF.

This chain links TRBV21-1 with TRBJ1-1. TRBV21-1 is recorded as a pseudogene. The CDR3 covers 11 residues. DNA of the CDR3: TGTGCCAGCAGCAAAGTCAGTGAAGCTTTCTTT. It codes for CASSKVSEAFF.

This clonotype occurred many times. The chain is built from TRBV9 and TRBJ2-7; D remains unclear. Looked up from germline, CDR1 is SGDLS and CDR2 is YYNGEE. The germline V and J ends were trimmed by 0 bases and 1 base, with 11 bases remaining between them. This CDR3 has 15 amino acids. CDR3: CASSVAPETSYEQYF. In DNA, the CDR3 is TGTGCCAGCAGCGTAGCTCCGGAGACATCCTACGAGCAGTACTTC.

The gene calls are TRBV7-9 and TRBJ2-7, with a tentative D call TRBD2 (5 bases). This CDR3 spans 14 amino acids. Germline CDR1 reads SEHNR; CDR2 reads FQNEAQ (reference sequence). V lost 4 bases and J 7 bases, leaving 17 bases between the germline ends. This CDR3 is CASSYEGNSGEQYF. DNA of the CDR3: TGTGCCAGCAGCTATGAGGGCAATTCTGGGGAGCAGTACTTC.

This clonotype was seen at least ten times. CDR3 DNA: TGTGCCAGCAGTTCCCTGACTAGCGTCAGCTCCTACGAGCAGTACTTC. Translation: CASSSLTSVSSYEQYF. The rearrangement uses TRBV12-3 or TRBV12-4 and TRBJ2-7; TRBD2 matches 8 bases. The ends lost 4 bases at V and 0 bases at J; junction bases unmatched: 8. The CDR3 length is 16 residues.

This clonotype occurred a few times. The chain has TRBV20-1 and TRBJ2-3, with D perhaps TRBD2 (5 bases). Germline V CDR1 and CDR2: DFQATT, SNEGSKA (reference sequence). V lost 3 bases and J lost 1, with 14 bases in between. The CDR3 spans 15 residues. CDR3 nucleotides: TGCAGTGCTAGGTCTAGCCGGCGCGGCACAGATACGCAGTATTTT. Protein: CSARSSRRGTDTQYF.

This clonotype was recorded a few times. The chain carries TRBV7-9 and TRBJ2-7; perhaps TRBD2 as D (6 bases). Between the trimmed V and J ends, which lost 5 bases and 7 bases, there was a span of 12 bases. Germline CDR1 SEHNR, CDR2 FQNEAQ (reference sequence). The CDR3 consists of 12 residues. In DNA, the CDR3 is TGTGCCAGCAGCCCAAAAGGGAGGGAGCAGTACGTC. It is translated as CASSPKGREQYV.

This clonotype has a handful of counts. The chain couples TRBV4-3 to TRBJ2-1; possibly TRBD1 for D (5 bases). The CDR3 has 16 amino acids. Trimming pared 8 bases from V and 6 bases from J, leaving 23 bases between. CDR1 is LGHNA, CDR2 YSLEER, per germline. The CDR3 coding sequence is TGCGCCAGCCGAGCGAACAAGGGGCTAATCGCCAATGAGCAGTTCTTC. It is translated as CASRANKGLIANEQFF.

This chain links TRBV7-2 with TRBJ1-6; the D is unclear. CDR3 size: 14 residues. Trimming removed 8 bases at V and 5 bases at J, with 13 bases between. Germline V gene sequence: CDR1 SGHTA, CDR2 FQGNSA. The CDR3 loop reads CASGGLGNNSPLHF. CDR3 bases: TGTGCCAGCGGCGGACTGGGTAATAATTCACCCCTCCACTTT.

This clonotype was counted a few times. The chain is built from TRBV28 and TRBJ1-5; D unclear. The CDR3 is made up of 13 amino acids. Germline V lookup: CDR1 MDHEN, CDR2 SYDVKM. V lost 3 bases and J lost 4, with 7 bases in between. CDR3 in amino acids: CASSFWGNQPQHF. The CDR3 region has the DNA TGTGCCAGCAGTTTCTGGGGTAATCAGCCCCAGCATTTT.

The rearrangement uses TRBV20-1 and TRBJ1-6, with a weak D call TRBD1 (6 bases). V was cut by 2 bases and J by 0 bases, with 8 bases left in between. Germline CDR1 reads DFQATT; CDR2 reads SNEGSKA (reference sequence). The CDR3 length is 15 residues. CDR3 amino acids: CSARRGSSYNSPLHF. CDR3 DNA: TGCAGTGCTAGAAGGGGGAGCTCCTATAATTCACCCCTCCACTTT.

This sequence joins TRBV3-1 and TRBJ2-2, with D maybe TRBD1 (5 bases). CDR3 length: 14 amino acids. The V gene lost 6 bases and the J gene lost 7 bases, with 15 bases spanning the gap. Germline CDR1 LGHDT, CDR2 YNNKEL (reference sequence). The CDR3 region is CASSPTASNGELFF. The DNA for the CDR3 is TGTGCCAGCAGTCCGACAGCAAGTAACGGGGAGCTGTTTTTT.

This clonotype was recorded a few times. V gene TRBV7-8 combines with J gene TRBJ2-7; perhaps D is TRBD1 or TRBD2 (5 bases each). This CDR3 has 15 amino acids. Germline CDR1 reads SGHVS; CDR2 reads FQNEAQ. Trimming pared 5 bases from V and 4 bases from J, leaving 18 bases between. The CDR3 sequence is CASSQRTGGLYEQYV. CDR3 sequence (DNA): TGTGCCAGCAGCCAACGGACTGGGGGTTTGTACGAGCAGTACGTC.

This clonotype was seen a few times. The chain recombines TRBV20-1 with TRBJ1-1; unclear D gene. The CDR3 is made up of 13 amino acids. The germline CDR1 and CDR2 sequences are DFQATT and SNEGSKA (reference sequence). Trimming removed 4 bases at V and 5 bases at J, with 14 bases between. The CDR3 loop reads CSAISEGRTEAFF. The CDR3 DNA reads as TGCAGTGCTATAAGTGAGGGTCGGACTGAAGCTTTCTTT.

This clonotype was counted only a few times. The chain is built from TRBV4-3 and TRBJ2-3; TRBD2 matches 9 bases. This CDR3 spans 17 amino acids. V gave up 3 bases and J gave up 2 bases; unmatched junction bases: 9. Germline lookup yields CDR1 LGHNA and CDR2 YSLEER. DNA of the CDR3: TGCGCCAGCAGCCATAATAGCGGGGGAGCCCCCACAGATACGCAGTATTTT. It translates to CASSHNSGGAPTDTQYF.